This T cell receptor (beta chain) is drawn from a study of T cells after yellow fever vaccination. Across the study: Fractions of limited cellularity were prepared by means of SMART-Seq v4 Ultra Low Input.

Study-level results: Re-detected after boosting: most primary clones, 95% to 98% of CD4 and about 89% of CD8. Contamination of FACS-sorted repertoires by abundant clonotypes from the bulk population could occur.

Production of TCR cDNA was by 5'RACE template switching, which also added a universal primer site and UMIs. TCRdb passed the 5' RACE reads through MiXCR, listing each CDR3 protein once. This sample has some 160,000 distinct CDR3 sequences, with around 8.5% found just once. This clonotype has only a few counts. Its antigen is not identified. The source is a man younger than 35 who received the YFV17D yellow fever vaccine. The sample here was CD8+ T cells sorted from PBMCs, taken 45 days after the yellow fever booster vaccination.

CDR3 region: CASSPGRNEQYF. CDR3 nucleotide sequence: TGTGCCAGCAGCCCCGGGCGGAACGAGCAGTACTTC. V gene TRBV6-2 or TRBV6-3 combines with J gene TRBJ2-7; D remains unclear. Germline-derived CDR1 and CDR2 are MNHEY and SVGEGT. This CDR3 is built from 12 residues. The V gene lost 6 bases and the J gene lost 5 bases, with 11 bases spanning the gap.